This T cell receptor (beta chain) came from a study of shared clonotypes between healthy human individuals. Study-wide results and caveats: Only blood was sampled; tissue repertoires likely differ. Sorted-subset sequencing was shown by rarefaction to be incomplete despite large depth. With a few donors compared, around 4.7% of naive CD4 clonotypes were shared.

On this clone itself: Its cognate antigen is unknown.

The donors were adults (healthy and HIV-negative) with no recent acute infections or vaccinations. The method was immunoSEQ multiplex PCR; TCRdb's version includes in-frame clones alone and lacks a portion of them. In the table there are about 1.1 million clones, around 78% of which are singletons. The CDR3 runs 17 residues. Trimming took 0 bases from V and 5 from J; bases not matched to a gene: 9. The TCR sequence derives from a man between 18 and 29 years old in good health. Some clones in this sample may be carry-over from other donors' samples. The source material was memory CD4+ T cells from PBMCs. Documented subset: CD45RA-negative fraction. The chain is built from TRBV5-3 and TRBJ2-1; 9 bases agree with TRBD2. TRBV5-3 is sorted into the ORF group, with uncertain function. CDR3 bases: TGTGCCAGAAGCTTGGCTTCGGGCCAGCGGGAGGACAATGAGCAGTTCTTC. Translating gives CARSLASGQREDNEQFF.